This T cell receptor (beta chain) was profiled in a study of T cells in Graves' hyperthyroidism and ophthalmopathy. Study results and limitations: Blood also held most thyroid clonotypes expanded beyond 0.001.

Thyroid ultrasound and orbital computed tomography, with clinical symptoms and serum thyroxine and TRAb, informed diagnoses. TCR beta CDR3 sequences were amplified from RNA transcripts. RT-PCR in the first round (using the HTBI primer set) targeted the TCR CDR3. TCRdb itself ran the multiplex PCR reads through MiXCR, one entry per CDR3 protein. Among about 360,000 distinct CDR3 sequences, around 13% were seen once, and the ten largest hold over 8.5%. Germline V gene lookup returns CDR1 SNHLY and CDR2 FYNNEI. Trimming pared 3 bases from V and 5 bases from J, leaving 8 bases between. The CDR3 loop spans 12 amino acids. This clonotype was seen repeatedly, ten times or more. Its antigen is currently unknown.

This clonotype was obtained from a woman aged 18-29 years with Graves' hyperthyroidism. The V call is TRBV2, the J call TRBJ2-7; D possibly corresponds to TRBD2 (6 bases). Sequenced material: blood. The CDR3 reads CASSEGTDEQYF. The CDR3 coding sequence is TGTGCCAGCAGTGAGGGGACTGACGAGCAGTACTTC. Full variable domain (missing parts from reference TRBV2 and TRBJ2-7): EPEVTQTPSHQVTQMGQEVILRCVPISNHLYFYWYRQILGQKVEFLVSFYNNEISEKSEIFDDQFSVERPDGSNFTLKIRSTKLEDSAMYFCASSEGTDEQYFGPGTRLTVT.